This TCR beta chain stems from a study of blood T cell repertoires in COVID-19. Study context: From the United States, Italy and Spain came samples of acute and convalescent COVID-19.

In the study's own analysis: Estimates of nucleated cell counts were drawn from the amplification of reference gene primers. Clones were read by immunoSEQ multiplex PCR, and TCRdb kept only the in-frame ones, dropping some. That table is the source of V, J and clone size, and D and trimming were worked out from the DNA. This sample has some 380,000 clones, with approximately 87% found just once. Symptom resolution, clearance, or two negative PCRs marked donors in Cohort 3 as recovered. The J segment lost 2 bases and the V segment lost 3 bases, leaving 9 bases of the junction unmatched. The CDR3 totals 16 residues. Per the germline V gene, CDR1 is LNHDA and CDR2 is SQIVND (reference sequence).

The sequenced material came from PBMCs or T cells enriched from blood (not recorded which). This chain connects TRBV19 to TRBJ1-2; TRBD1 matches at 7 bases. The origin of this receptor is a man younger than 40 who had recovered from COVID-19. The CDR3 sequence: CASSMDTGDPNYGYTF. The CDR3, as DNA: TGTGCCAGTAGTATGGATACAGGGGATCCCAACTATGGCTACACCTTC.